This T cell receptor (beta chain) was recorded in a study of blood T cell repertoires in COVID-19. Study in general: The samples span acute and convalescent COVID-19 from the United States, Italy and Spain.

Authors' processing steps: Using reference gene primer amplification, nucleated cell counts were estimated. Here immunoSEQ multiplex PCR was the method, and the copy in TCRdb shows in-frame clones only, minus some. V, J and clone size derive from that table, while D and trimming were established from the DNA sequence. The sample yields approximately 250,000 clones, approximately 90% seen once. The CDR3 extends over 15 amino acids. Germline lookup yields CDR1 MNHEY and CDR2 SMNVEV (reference sequence). V lost 2 bases, J lost 3 bases, and 7 bases stayed unmatched. The clonotype was recovered from a man between 18 and 35 years old with active or convalescent COVID-19. This sequence joins TRBV27 and TRBJ2-7; TRBD1 matches at 7 bases. Sequences were obtained from peripheral blood. CDR3 nucleotides: TGTGCCAGCAGTTTAAAGGGTCCAGGGGGCTACGAGCAGTACTTC. Its translation: CASSLKGPGGYEQYF.